This TCR beta chain stems from a study of naive and memory T cell subsets. Study-wide points: Naive and memory repertoire findings lacked a ground truth for validation. TCR counts from RNA may reflect activation-linked expression changes.

This clonotype was seen only a few times. What it binds is unknown. Overnight CMV lysate stimulation of fresh PBMCs defined donor CMV status by CD4+ IFNgamma. This CDR3 contains 16 residues. Germline V gene sequence: CDR1 MNHEY, CDR2 SMNVEV (reference sequence). V was trimmed by 4 bases and J by 5 bases, leaving 18 bases between them. An equimolar mix of two oligonucleotides served as the beta constant-region primer for TRBC1 and TRBC2. MiXCR, run by TCRdb on the UMI-ligation and nested PCR reads, gives a single entry per CDR3 protein. The data contain 89,000 or so distinct CDR3 sequences, roughly 13% of them singletons.

This receptor was identified in a human donor in good health. Input material: central memory CD4+ T cells from blood. The chain has TRBV27 and TRBJ2-1; D assignment may be TRBD1 or TRBD2 (5 bases each). CDR3 DNA: TGTGCCAGCAGTTATCGAGGGACCCTTAGAAACAATGAGCAGTTCTTC. This encodes CASSYRGTLRNNEQFF.